This entry lists 17 T cell receptor beta chains sequenced from one sample in a study of spatial heterogeneity in lung cancer. TCRdb reprocessed the 5' RACE reads with MiXCR, giving one entry per CDR3 protein. In the table there are around 110,000 distinct CDR3 sequences, 9% to 15% of which are singletons. Time point of the sample: blood at routine non-recurrence follow-up after resection. Unsorted whole RNA from tumor, nontumor lung or frozen PBMC underwent sequencing. The sample was PBMCs, taken at follow-up. These receptors came from a male donor with early-stage non-small cell lung cancer.

The chain is built from TRBV6-5 and TRBJ1-3; D unresolved. Germline V gene data show CDR1 as MNHEY and CDR2 as SVGAGI. The CDR3 extends over 15 amino acids. Between the trimmed V and J ends, which lost 6 bases and 0 bases, there was a span of 12 bases. CDR3 amino acids: CASSADGSSGNTIYF. The CDR3 bases are TGTGCCAGCAGCGCGGACGGGAGCTCTGGAAACACCATATATTTT.

Only a few counts were recorded for this clonotype. The chain links TRBV6-2 or TRBV6-3 to TRBJ1-2, with D tentatively TRBD1 (5 bases). This CDR3 has 13 amino acids. Trimming left V 0 bases short and J 5 bases short, with 7 bases between. CDR1 and CDR2 (germline): MNHEY, SVGEGT. CDR3 bases: TGTGCCAGCAGTTACTCGACAGAATATGGCTACACCTTC. Its protein product is CASSYSTEYGYTF.

Comment on this clonotype: The junction departs from the called germline gene at one end, perhaps through a read error. This chain connects TRBV18 to TRBJ1-1; no clear D gene. This CDR3 is built from 14 residues. Germline V gives CDR1 KGHSH, CDR2 LQKENI. The CDR3 loop is CASSHAQLNTESFF. Here the CDR3 DNA reads TGTGCCAGCTCACACGCACAGCTCAACACTGAATCTTTCTTT.

This clonotype was picked up a small number of times. The chain joins TRBV15 to TRBJ2-5, with D tentatively TRBD1 (5 bases). CDR3 length: 17 residues. Trimming shortened V by 0 bases and J by 1 base, and 15 bases separated the two germline ends. CDR1 is LNHNV, CDR2 YYDKDF, per germline (reference sequence). CDR3 residues: CATSRDLVPGPQETQYF. Written as DNA, the CDR3 is TGTGCCACCAGCAGAGATTTGGTTCCAGGGCCCCAAGAGACCCAGTACTTC. Combining the CDR3 with reference TRBV15 and TRBJ2-5 gives the whole variable domain DAMVIQNPRYQVTQFGKPVTLSCSQTLNHNVMYWYQQKSSQAPKLLFHYYDKDFNNEADTPDNFQSRRPNTSFCFLDIRSPGLGDTAMYLCATSRDLVPGPQETQYFGPGTRLLVL.

This clonotype showed up just a few times. The chain uses TRBV7-9 and TRBJ2-5; D gene unclear. Trimming stripped 4 bases from V and 2 bases from J, with 8 bases between. Germline assignment: CDR1 SEHNR and CDR2 FQNEAQ (reference sequence). CDR3 length equals 13 residues. This CDR3 is CASSSRNQETQYF. The CDR3 coding sequence is TGTGCCAGCAGCTCCAGGAATCAAGAGACCCAGTACTTC.

The chain links TRBV7-8 to TRBJ2-5; 10 positions agree with TRBD2. The CDR3 consists of 18 residues. Unmatched junction bases numbered 8, after V lost 0 bases and J lost 1 base. Looked up from germline, CDR1 is SGHVS and CDR2 is FQNEAQ. The CDR3 spells CASSLARLAGESQETQYF. The CDR3 DNA is TGTGCCAGCAGCTTAGCGCGGCTAGCGGGGGAGAGCCAAGAGACCCAGTACTTC.

This clonotype has just a few counts. The rearrangement uses TRBV12-3 or TRBV12-4 and TRBJ2-2, with D maybe TRBD1 (6 bases). The V end lost 4 bases, the J end lost 5 bases, and 11 bases lay between the germline ends. CDR3 length: 14 residues. The CDR3 region is CASSSQGYTGELFF. In nucleotides, the CDR3 is TGTGCCAGCAGTTCACAGGGATATACCGGGGAGCTGTTTTTT.

This chain links TRBV11-2 with TRBJ1-6; D not resolved. V lost 1 base and J 9 bases, leaving 13 bases between the germline ends. The CDR3 totals 15 residues. The germline CDR1 and CDR2 sequences are SGHAT and FQNNGV. CDR3 sequence (DNA): TGTGCCAGCAGCTTAGGAACAGCTATAATTTCACCCCTCCACTTT. It encodes CASSLGTAIISPLHF.

This sequence joins TRBV7-8 and TRBJ2-7; 7 bases are shared with TRBD1. The CDR3 is 15 amino acids. The junction had 7 bases not matched to a gene; V was cut back by 5 bases and J by 0 bases. Looked up from germline, CDR1 is SGHVS and CDR2 is FQNEAQ. This CDR3 is CASSPRQGYSYEQYF. The CDR3 nucleotides are TGTGCCAGCAGCCCCAGACAGGGTTACTCCTACGAGCAGTACTTC.

This clonotype was seen at least ten times. This sequence joins TRBV5-1 and TRBJ1-2, with D tentatively TRBD1 (5 bases). Trimming took off 1 base at V and 4 bases at J, with 14 bases between the two ends. The CDR3 loop spans 15 amino acids. The V gene's germline CDR1 is SGHRS and CDR2 YFSETQ. The CDR3 region has the DNA TGCGCCAGCAGCTTGACAGGTCCTAACCCCTATGGCTACACCTTC. Translating it yields CASSLTGPNPYGYTF.

This clonotype has at least ten counts. This CDR3 reads CASSLGLIQETQYF. CDR3 sequence (DNA): TGTGCCAGCAGCCTCGGACTGATTCAAGAGACCCAGTACTTC. V and J are TRBV7-2 and TRBJ2-5; D is perhaps TRBD2 (5 bases). CDR1 and CDR2 (germline): SGHTA, FQGNSA. V lost 5 bases and J lost 2, with 12 bases in between. The CDR3 covers 14 residues.

The chain combines TRBV9 with TRBJ2-3; possibly TRBD2 for D (6 bases). Trimming took off 0 bases at V and 0 bases at J, with 11 bases between the two ends. Germline CDR1 is SGDLS and CDR2 is YYNGEE. The CDR3 extends over 16 amino acids. The CDR3 reads CASSVDAGTSTDTQYF. The CDR3 DNA follows: TGTGCCAGCAGCGTAGATGCAGGGACTAGCACAGATACGCAGTATTTT.

In this sample, this clonotype turned up a few times. The chain uses TRBV7-9 and TRBJ1-1; the D gene is possibly TRBD1 (5 bases). Germline V gene data show CDR1 as SEHNR and CDR2 as FQNEAQ (reference sequence). This CDR3 has 13 amino acids. Trimming removed 5 bases at V and 5 bases at J, with 12 bases between. Here the CDR3 reads CASSLGTDTEAFF. In DNA, the CDR3 is TGTGCCAGCAGCCTTGGGACCGATACTGAAGCTTTCTTT.

There are a few counts of this clonotype. This chain connects TRBV20-1 to TRBJ1-5, with TRBD1 as a possible D gene (6 bases). Trimming pared 6 bases from V and 5 bases from J, leaving 20 bases between. Per germline, CDR1 DFQATT and CDR2 SNEGSKA (reference sequence). The CDR3 runs to 15 residues. The CDR3 region has the DNA TGCAGTGCCCCGGGCCCGCAGGGGAAGGATCAGCCCCAGCATTTT. Amino acids: CSAPGPQGKDQPQHF.

The genes are TRBV19 and TRBJ1-5; D not resolved. The V gene lost 5 bases and the J gene lost 3 bases, with 8 bases spanning the gap. Germline loops: CDR1 LNHDA, CDR2 SQIVND (reference sequence). CDR3 length: 13 amino acids. The CDR3: CASSRQLNQPQHF. The CDR3 nucleotides are TGTGCCAGTAGTCGGCAGCTCAATCAGCCCCAGCATTTT. Looking up the rest from reference TRBV19 and TRBJ1-5 gives the full variable domain: DGGITQSPKYLFRKEGQNVTLSCEQNLNHDAMYWYRQDPGQGLRLIYYSQIVNDFQKGDIAEGYSVSREKKESFPLTVTSAQKNPTAFYLCASSRQLNQPQHFGDGTRLSIL.

The chain is built from TRBV7-2 and TRBJ2-1; D unclear. Germline lookup yields CDR1 SGHTA and CDR2 FQGNSA. V was shortened by 0 bases and J by 5 bases, with 11 bases between the two germline ends. CDR3 length: 15 amino acids. This CDR3 is CASSLAGLRNNEQFF. CDR3 nucleotide sequence: TGTGCCAGCAGCTTAGCGGGCCTTAGAAACAATGAGCAGTTCTTC.

At least ten counts were recorded for this clonotype. The chain has TRBV24-1 and TRBJ1-2; D may be TRBD1 (6 bases). Germline lookup yields CDR1 KGHDR and CDR2 SFDVKD. CDR3 length equals 15 residues. V was cut by 2 bases and J by 2 bases, with 11 bases left in between. CDR3 sequence reads: CATSDSLTGNYGYTF. CDR3 in DNA: TGTGCCACCAGTGATTCACTGACAGGCAACTATGGCTACACCTTC.